A single sample is the source of the 26 T cell receptor beta chains below, sequenced in a study of memory CD8 T cells in hepatitis C reinfection. This table comes from immunoSEQ multiplex PCR, and its TCRdb copy is limited to in-frame clones, with some not included. The sample records approximately 51,000 clones, under 90% being singletons. The time point was: pre-reinfection, 55 to 20 weeks before reinfection detection. Sorted cells were sequenced directly ex vivo without any in vitro expansion. Source material: naive CD8+ T cells sorted from blood. The receptors here all came from a man between 18 and 35 years old with hepatitis C virus infection.

The sample holds one count of this clone. The genes are TRBV28 and TRBJ2-7, with 8 bases fitting TRBD2. The V segment lost 0 bases and the J segment 0 bases; nucleotides outside the gene matches: 10. CDR3 size: 18 residues. CDR1 is MDHEN, CDR2 SYDVKM, per germline. As DNA, the CDR3 is TGTGCCAGCAGTTTATGCCAGGATTTGCGGGAGGACTCCTACGAGCAGTACTTC. This translates into CASSLCQDLREDSYEQYF.

V usage is TRBV7-6 and J usage is TRBJ1-2, with 9 bases fitting TRBD1. With V trimmed by 1 base and J by 4 bases, 4 bases remained unmatched. CDR1 SGHVS and CDR2 FNYEAQ come from the germline V gene. The CDR3 is 15 amino acids. The CDR3 DNA is TGTGCCAGCAGCTTAGGGGGACAGGGAACCTATGGCTACACCTTC. Encoded protein: CASSLGGQGTYGYTF. The full variable domain, rest sourced from reference TRBV7-6 and TRBJ1-2, is GAGVSQSPRYKVTKRGQDVALRCDPISGHVSLYWYRQALGQGPEFLTYFNYEAQQDKSGLPNDRFSAERPEGSISTLTIQRTEQRDSAMYRCASSLGGQGTYGYTFGSGTRLTVV.

The chain couples TRBV19 to TRBJ2-7; D uncertain. Trimming pared 1 base from V and 1 base from J, leaving 5 bases between. The CDR3 contains 13 residues. Germline-derived CDR1 and CDR2 are LNHDA and SQIVND (reference sequence). CDR3 sequence (DNA): TGTGCCAGTAGTATAGCGCAGTCCTACGAGCAGTACTTC. Translation gives CASSIAQSYEQYF.

The rearrangement links TRBV6-1 to TRBJ1-2; TRBD1 might be the D (6 bases). This CDR3 region has 13 residues. Germline loops: CDR1 MNHNS, CDR2 SASEGT. V dropped 3 bases and J dropped 12 bases, with 17 bases sitting between them. CDR3 DNA: TGTGCCAGCAGTGACTTCCTGGACAGATCCAACACCTTC. Its protein product is CASSDFLDRSNTF.

The chain recombines TRBV2 with TRBJ2-7; 12 positions agree with TRBD2. The CDR3 totals 18 residues. Germline V gene sequence: CDR1 SNHLY, CDR2 FYNNEI. V lost 5 bases and J lost 2; bases outside the gene matches: 13. This CDR3 reads CASSTPGTSGRRAYEQYF. DNA of the CDR3: TGTGCCAGCAGTACACCTGGAACTAGCGGGAGGCGGGCCTACGAGCAGTACTTC. The whole variable domain, filled in from reference TRBV2 and TRBJ2-7, reads EPEVTQTPSHQVTQMGQEVILRCVPISNHLYFYWYRQILGQKVEFLVSFYNNEISEKSEIFDDQFSVERPDGSNFTLKIRSTKLEDSAMYFCASSTPGTSGRRAYEQYFGPGTRLTVT.

This chain joins TRBV7-9 and TRBJ2-1; the match to TRBD2 covers 11 bases. CDR1 SEHNR and CDR2 FQNEAQ come from the germline V gene (reference sequence). The V gene end was trimmed by 1 base and the J gene end by 7 bases; junction bases not matched to a gene: 6. CDR3 length: 16 amino acids. CDR3 loop: CASSLVGSGRANEQFF. CDR3 sequence (DNA): TGTGCCAGCAGCTTAGTAGGTAGCGGGAGGGCTAATGAGCAGTTCTTC.

This rearrangement joins TRBV11-2 to TRBJ2-5; 8 nucleotides align to TRBD1. The ends lost 4 bases at V and 3 bases at J; junction bases unmatched: 4. Germline CDR1 SGHAT, CDR2 FQNNGV. The CDR3 spans 14 residues. CDR3 sequence: CASSSRGREETQYF. Written as DNA, the CDR3 is TGTGCCAGCAGCTCCAGGGGGCGCGAAGAGACCCAGTACTTC.

This chain connects TRBV11-2 to TRBJ2-7, with D unresolved. Germline V gene lookup returns CDR1 SGHAT and CDR2 FQNNGV. The CDR3 sequence is 20 residues long. Trimming shortened V by 0 bases and J by 2 bases, and 26 bases separated the two germline ends. The CDR3 nucleotides read TGTGCCAGCAGCTTAGATATGCTTCCTGCGCCCGATACTCTAGCCTACGAGCAGTACTTC. This translates into CASSLDMLPAPDTLAYEQYF.

The V and J genes are TRBV21-1 and TRBJ2-3; the D segment call TRBD2 is taken from the table without a DNA check. TRBV21-1 represents a pseudogene. The CDR3 runs 20 residues. CDR3 loop: CASRKEGGLAGGKGTDTQYF. CDR3 DNA: TGTGCCAGCAGAAAAGAGGGGGGACTAGCGGGGGGGAAGGGCACAGATACGCAGTATTTT.

This sequence joins TRBV9 and TRBJ2-7; 12 bases match TRBD2. V shed 4 bases and J 6 bases; nucleotides not matched to a gene: 8. The CDR3 has 15 amino acids. Germline CDR1 and CDR2: SGDLS and YYNGEE. The DNA for the CDR3 is TGTGCCAGCAGCCCTCTAGCGGGAGGGCTGGGCGAGCAGTACTTC. This encodes CASSPLAGGLGEQYF.

V and J are TRBV28 and TRBJ2-3; a weak D match, TRBD2 (5 bases). V lost 6 bases, J lost 5 bases, and 15 bases lay in between. The CDR3 length is 14 residues. In germline, CDR1 is MDHEN, CDR2 SYDVKM. The chain's CDR3 is CASSPRGSRDTQYF. CDR3 DNA: TGTGCCAGCAGCCCCCGGGGTTCGAGAGATACGCAGTATTTT.

The V call is TRBV19, the J call TRBJ2-7; maybe TRBD2 (5 bases). V lost 5 bases and J lost 5, with 16 bases in between. The length of the CDR3 is 14 residues. Germline V CDR1 and CDR2: LNHDA, SQIVND (reference sequence). The CDR3 nucleotides are TGTGCCAGTAGTTCTTCCGGGGTCCTAAACGAGCAGTACTTC. It yields the protein CASSSSGVLNEQYF.

This sequence joins TRBV5-1 and TRBJ1-1, with D possibly matching TRBD1 (5 bases). The CDR3 has 13 amino acids. CDR1 and CDR2 (germline): SGHRS, YFSETQ. Deletions cut 4 bases from V and 6 bases from J, with 13 bases between. The CDR3 here is CASSVGTTAEAFF. For the CDR3, the DNA is TGCGCCAGCAGCGTAGGGACTACGGCTGAAGCTTTCTTT.

The rearrangement uses TRBV5-1 and TRBJ1-2; 11 nucleotides agree with TRBD1. The CDR3 has 15 amino acids. Germline V CDR1 and CDR2: SGHRS, YFSETQ. V was pared by 4 bases and J by 7 bases, with 9 bases of the junction left unmatched. In nucleotides, the CDR3 is TGCGCCAGCAGCGCCGGGACAGGGGGAGTAGGTGGCTACACCTTC. This encodes CASSAGTGGVGGYTF. Full variable domain (missing parts from reference TRBV5-1 and TRBJ1-2): KAGVTQTPRYLIKTRGQQVTLSCSPISGHRSVSWYQQTPGQGLQFLFEYFSETQRNKGNFPGRFSGRQFSNSRSEMNVSTLELGDSALYLCASSAGTGGVGGYTFGSGTRLTVV.

The CDR3 loop reads CASSHLPGQGKKDNEQFF. As DNA, the CDR3 is TGTGCCAGCAGTCACCTCCCGGGACAGGGGAAAAAGGACAATGAGCAGTTCTTC. This sequence joins TRBV28 and TRBJ2-1; TRBD1 matches at 10 bases. With V trimmed by 5 bases and J by 5 bases, 15 bases remained unmatched. The CDR3 runs 18 residues. Germline V gene sequence: CDR1 MDHEN, CDR2 SYDVKM. The variable domain in full, with the rest retrieved from reference TRBV28 and TRBJ2-1, is DVKVTQSSRYLVKRTGEKVFLECVQDMDHENMFWYRQDPGLGLRLIYFSYDVKMKEKGDIPEGYSVSREKKERFSLILESASTNQTSMYLCASSHLPGQGKKDNEQFFGPGTRLTVL.

The count of this clone is one. The chain carries TRBV27 and TRBJ2-1; 7 nucleotides agree with TRBD1. The CDR3 has 14 amino acids. Germline V gives CDR1 MNHEY, CDR2 SMNVEV (reference sequence). V lost 3 bases and J lost 3; bases outside the gene matches: 2. CDR3 in DNA: TGTGCCAGCAGTTTCCCAGGGGGCTACAATGAGCAGTTCTTC. Translation: CASSFPGGYNEQFF.

The chain is built from TRBV29-1 and TRBJ2-5; no clear D. The CDR3 loop spans 12 amino acids. Germline assignment: CDR1 SQVTM and CDR2 ANQGSEA. V was pared by 3 bases and J by 3 bases, with 8 bases between. The CDR3 DNA sequence: TGCAGCGTTGAGGGTCTAGAAGAGACCCAGTACTTC. It translates to CSVEGLEETQYF.

This chain joins TRBV9 and TRBJ2-1; 7 bases are a match to TRBD2. The V gene's germline CDR1 is SGDLS and CDR2 YYNGEE. After removal of 3 bases from V and 0 bases from J, the junction contained 3 bases not matched to a gene. This CDR3 is 15 amino acids long. CDR3 sequence (DNA): TGTGCCAGCAGCGCAGCGGGGACCTCCTACAATGAGCAGTTCTTC. Protein: CASSAAGTSYNEQFF.

The chain recombines TRBV11-2 with TRBJ2-5; the match to TRBD2 covers 10 bases. After removal of 5 bases from V and 3 bases from J, the junction contained 15 bases not matched to a gene. From germline, CDR1 is SGHAT and CDR2 FQNNGV. The CDR3 sequence is 18 residues long. This CDR3 reads CASSPDARAGGREETQYF. CDR3 DNA sequence: TGTGCCAGCAGCCCTGACGCCAGAGCGGGGGGGCGAGAAGAGACCCAGTACTTC. Full variable domain (remainder filled in from reference TRBV11-2 and TRBJ2-5): EAGVAQSPRYKIIEKRQSVAFWCNPISGHATLYWYQQILGQGPKLLIQFQNNGVVDDSQLPKDRFSAERLKGVDSTLKIQPAKLEDSAVYLCASSPDARAGGREETQYFGPGTRLLVL.

The chain links TRBV27 to TRBJ2-7; 10 bases agree with TRBD2. The germline V gene has CDR1 MNHEY and CDR2 SMNVEV (reference sequence). The CDR3 spans 14 residues. J gave up 6 bases and V 6 bases, and 8 bases lay outside the gene matches. This CDR3 reads CASSVLAGAGEQYF. Written as DNA, the CDR3 is TGTGCCAGCAGCGTGCTAGCGGGAGCGGGCGAGCAGTACTTC.

This chain uses TRBV2 with TRBJ2-1; 7 nucleotides match TRBD2. This CDR3 contains 15 residues. Germline lookup yields CDR1 SNHLY and CDR2 FYNNEI. V gave up 0 bases and J gave up 4 bases; unmatched junction bases: 3. The CDR3 region has the DNA TGTGCCAGCAGTGAAGCCCGCGGGGGTTACAATGAGCAGTTCTTC. This codes for CASSEARGGYNEQFF.

In this sample, this clone turned up once. V usage is TRBV5-4 and J usage is TRBJ2-5; possibly TRBD1 for D (5 bases). The last part of the DNA fits TRBJ2-7 better; the J call may be wrong. Germline V CDR1 and CDR2: SGHNT, YYREEE (reference sequence). There are 14 residues in the CDR3. This chain's CDR3 is CASSLDGATYEQYF. For the CDR3, the DNA is TGTGCCAGCAGCTTGGATGGGGCCACCTACGAGCAGTACTTC.

The V and J genes are TRBV27 and TRBJ2-3; perhaps TRBD2 as D (8 bases). This CDR3 is 16 amino acids long. CDR1 is MNHEY and CDR2 is SMNVEV in the germline V gene (reference sequence). V lost 2 bases and J lost 4, with 16 bases in between. The CDR3 spells CASSLTPGGGSDTQYF. CDR3 sequence (DNA): TGTGCCAGCAGTTTAACCCCGGGAGGGGGCTCAGATACGCAGTATTTT.

The CDR3 loop reads CASSLGAEQFF. The DNA for the CDR3 is TGTGCCAGCAGCTTGGGGGCTGAGCAGTTCTTC. V and J are TRBV7-9 and TRBJ2-1; D may be TRBD1 (6 bases). V was shortened by 3 bases and J by 9 bases, with 6 bases between the two germline ends. CDR1 is SEHNR and CDR2 is FQNEAQ in the germline V gene (reference sequence). There are 11 residues in the CDR3.

CDR3 sequence reads: CASSGTSSYNEQFF. CDR3 in DNA: TGTGCCAGCAGTGGGACTAGCTCCTACAATGAGCAGTTCTTC. This rearrangement joins TRBV7-9 to TRBJ2-1; 8 nucleotides match TRBD2. Germline-derived CDR1 and CDR2 are SEHNR and FQNEAQ (reference sequence). The CDR3 is 14 residues long. The V gene end was trimmed by 6 bases and the J gene end by 0 bases; junction bases not matched to a gene: 1.

This chain uses TRBV5-4 with TRBJ2-5; 13 bases map to TRBD2. The J call may be faulty, since TRBJ2-7 better matches the DNA end. The CDR3 is 15 residues long. Germline values: CDR1 SGHNT, CDR2 YYREEE (reference sequence). In DNA, the CDR3 is TGTGCCAGCAGCCTCAGGACTAGCGGGAGCTACGAGCAGTACTTC. Protein product: CASSLRTSGSYEQYF.